Given below is one T cell receptor beta chain in context. Per germline, CDR1 ENHRY and CDR2 SYGVKD. The V end was cut by 5 bases, the J end by 7 bases, with 9 bases between. This CDR3 is built from 12 residues. Attachment of unique molecular identifiers was made to individual cDNA molecules. In TCRdb, the 5' RACE reads were re-called with MiXCR into one record per CDR3 protein. The data contain roughly 120,000 distinct CDR3 sequences, about 15% of them singletons. The sample comes from a study of early T cells in non-severe SARS-CoV-2 infection. At the level of the study: Sequencing was performed on bulk RNA from unsorted whole blood, leaving chains unpaired.

The receptor was isolated from an adult who was a healthcare worker with PCR-confirmed SARS-CoV-2 infection or an uninfected control (not recorded which). The sample was whole blood. J is TRBJ2-1 and V is TRBV10-3; D is unresolved. This CDR3 reads CAISWDLNEQFF. The CDR3 region has the DNA TGTGCCATCAGTTGGGATTTGAATGAGCAGTTCTTC.